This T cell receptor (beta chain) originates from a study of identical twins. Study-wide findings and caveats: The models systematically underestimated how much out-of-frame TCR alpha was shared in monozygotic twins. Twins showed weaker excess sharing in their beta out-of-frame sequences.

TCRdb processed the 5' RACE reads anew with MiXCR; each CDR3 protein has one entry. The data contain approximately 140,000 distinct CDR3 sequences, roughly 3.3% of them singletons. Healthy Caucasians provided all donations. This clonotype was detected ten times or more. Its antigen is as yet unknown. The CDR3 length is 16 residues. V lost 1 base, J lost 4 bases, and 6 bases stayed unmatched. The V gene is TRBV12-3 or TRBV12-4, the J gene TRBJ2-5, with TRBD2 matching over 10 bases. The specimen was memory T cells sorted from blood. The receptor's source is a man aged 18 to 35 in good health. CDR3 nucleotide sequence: TGTGCCAGCAGTTTAGGTCCAGCGGGAGGGAGAGAGACCCAGTACTTC. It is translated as CASSLGPAGGRETQYF.